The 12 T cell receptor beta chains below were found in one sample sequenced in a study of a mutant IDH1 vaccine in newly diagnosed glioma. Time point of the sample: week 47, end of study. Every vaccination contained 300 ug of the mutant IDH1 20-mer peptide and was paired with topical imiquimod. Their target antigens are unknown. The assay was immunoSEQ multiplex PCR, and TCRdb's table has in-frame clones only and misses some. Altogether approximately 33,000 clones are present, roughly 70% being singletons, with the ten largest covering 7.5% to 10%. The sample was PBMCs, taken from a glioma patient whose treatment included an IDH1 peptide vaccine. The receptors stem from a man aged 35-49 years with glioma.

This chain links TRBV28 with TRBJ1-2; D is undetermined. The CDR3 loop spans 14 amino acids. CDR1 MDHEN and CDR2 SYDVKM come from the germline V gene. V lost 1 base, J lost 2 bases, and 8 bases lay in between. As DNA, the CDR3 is TGTGCCAGCAGTTTATCTGGGTCAAACTATGGCTACACCTTC. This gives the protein CASSLSGSNYGYTF.

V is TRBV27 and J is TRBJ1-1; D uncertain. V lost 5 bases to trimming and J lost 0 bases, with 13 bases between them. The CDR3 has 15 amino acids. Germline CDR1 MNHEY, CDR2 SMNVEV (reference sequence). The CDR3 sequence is CASSLGVTLNTEAFF. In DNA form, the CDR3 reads TGTGCCAGCAGTCTGGGAGTTACTCTGAACACTGAAGCTTTCTTT.

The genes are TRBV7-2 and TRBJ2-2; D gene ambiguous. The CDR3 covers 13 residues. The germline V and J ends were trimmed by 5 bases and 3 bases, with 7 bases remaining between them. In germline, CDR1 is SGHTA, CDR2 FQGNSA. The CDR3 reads CASSLWDTGELFF. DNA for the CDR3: TGTGCCAGCAGCCTTTGGGACACCGGGGAGCTGTTTTTT.

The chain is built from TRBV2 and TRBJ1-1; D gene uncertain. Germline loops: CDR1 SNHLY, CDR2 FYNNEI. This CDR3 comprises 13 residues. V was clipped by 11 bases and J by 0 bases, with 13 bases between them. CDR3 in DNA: TGTGCCGAACGGAAGGAACTGAACACTGAAGCTTTCTTT. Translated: CAERKELNTEAFF.

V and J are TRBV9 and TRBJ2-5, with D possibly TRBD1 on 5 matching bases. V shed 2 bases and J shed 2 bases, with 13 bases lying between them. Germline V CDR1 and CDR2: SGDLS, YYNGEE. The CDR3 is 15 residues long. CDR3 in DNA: TGTGCCAGCAGCGTCGACAGAGCTCTACAAGAGACCCAGTACTTC. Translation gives CASSVDRALQETQYF.

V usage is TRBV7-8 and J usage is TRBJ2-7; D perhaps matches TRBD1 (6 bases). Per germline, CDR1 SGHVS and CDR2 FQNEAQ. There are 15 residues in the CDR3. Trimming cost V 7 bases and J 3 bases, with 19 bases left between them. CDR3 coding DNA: TGTGCCAGCACCCTGTACCGGGACAAGTACTACGAGCAGTACTTC. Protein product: CASTLYRDKYYEQYF.

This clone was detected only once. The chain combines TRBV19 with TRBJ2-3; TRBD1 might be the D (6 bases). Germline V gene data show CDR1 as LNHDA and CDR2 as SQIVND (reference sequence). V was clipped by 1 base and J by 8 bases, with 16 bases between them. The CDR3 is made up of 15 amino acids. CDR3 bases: TGTGCCAGTAGTATAGCGGGACAAGGGTTTGGTACGCAGTATTTT. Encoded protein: CASSIAGQGFGTQYF. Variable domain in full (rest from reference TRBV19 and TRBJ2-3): DGGITQSPKYLFRKEGQNVTLSCEQNLNHDAMYWYRQDPGQGLRLIYYSQIVNDFQKGDIAEGYSVSREKKESFPLTVTSAQKNPTAFYLCASSIAGQGFGTQYFGPGTRLTVL.

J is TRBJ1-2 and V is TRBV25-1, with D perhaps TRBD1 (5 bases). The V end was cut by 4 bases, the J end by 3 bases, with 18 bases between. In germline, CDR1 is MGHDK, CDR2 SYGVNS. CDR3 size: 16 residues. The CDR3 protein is CASSGVGAAPDYGYTF. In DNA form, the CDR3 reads TGTGCCAGCAGTGGTGTCGGGGCCGCGCCCGACTATGGCTACACCTTC.

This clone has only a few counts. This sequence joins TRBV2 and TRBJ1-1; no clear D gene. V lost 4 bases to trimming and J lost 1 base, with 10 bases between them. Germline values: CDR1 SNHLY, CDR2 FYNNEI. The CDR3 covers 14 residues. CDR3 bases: TGTGCCAGCAGTGTGGGAGGGAGGAACACTGAAGCTTTCTTT. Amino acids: CASSVGGRNTEAFF.

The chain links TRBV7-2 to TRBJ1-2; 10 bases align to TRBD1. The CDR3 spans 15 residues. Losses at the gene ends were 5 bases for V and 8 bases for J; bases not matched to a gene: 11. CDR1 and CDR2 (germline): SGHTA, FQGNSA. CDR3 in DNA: TGTGCCAGCAGCGTCGGGACAGGGGTACAACTCGGCTACACCTTC. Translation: CASSVGTGVQLGYTF.

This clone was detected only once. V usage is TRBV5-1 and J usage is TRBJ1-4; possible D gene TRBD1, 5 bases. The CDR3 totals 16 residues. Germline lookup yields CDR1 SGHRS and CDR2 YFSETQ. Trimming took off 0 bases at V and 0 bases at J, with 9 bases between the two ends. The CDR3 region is CASSLAGTTTNEKLFF. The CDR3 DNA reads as TGCGCCAGCAGCTTGGCCGGGACCACAACTAATGAAAAACTGTTTTTT. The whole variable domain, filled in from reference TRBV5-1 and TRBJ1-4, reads KAGVTQTPRYLIKTRGQQVTLSCSPISGHRSVSWYQQTPGQGLQFLFEYFSETQRNKGNFPGRFSGRQFSNSRSEMNVSTLELGDSALYLCASSLAGTTTNEKLFFGSGTQLSVL.

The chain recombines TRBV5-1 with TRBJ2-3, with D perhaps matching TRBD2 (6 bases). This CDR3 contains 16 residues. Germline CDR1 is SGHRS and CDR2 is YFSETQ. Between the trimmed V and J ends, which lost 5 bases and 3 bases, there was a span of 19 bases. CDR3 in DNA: TGCGCCAGCAGGGGAGTGGGGGGATCACGTACAGATACGCAGTATTTT. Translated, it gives CASRGVGGSRTDTQYF.